This T cell receptor beta chain was obtained from a study of human T cells and chemical hapten exposure. The germline gives CDR1 KGHSH, CDR2 LQKENI. This CDR3 contains 15 residues. The V end was cut by 2 bases, the J end by 2 bases, with 11 bases between. TCRdb re-analysed the RACE reads in MiXCR, keeping a single row per CDR3 protein. The sample consists of under 100,000 distinct CDR3 sequences, roughly a tenth of them appearing once. Remarks on this clonotype: A much larger clonotype is one base distant, so this may be a read error.

Stated time point: patch test 2, 6 weeks after DPC sensitization. Treatment: therapeutic diphenylcyclopropenone sensitization with weekly scalp DPC. The genes are TRBV18 and TRBJ2-3, with unresolved D. The material sequenced was whole blood, taken in connection with sensitization to the hapten diphenylcyclopropenone (DPC). The clonotype was recovered from a woman aged 25 to 39 with alopecia areata. Some clones in this sample may be carry-over from other donors' samples. CDR3 sequence (DNA): TGTGCCAGCTCACCAAGGCGGCCGTACACAGATACGCAGTATTTT. Translation gives CASSPRRPYTDTQYF. The entire variable domain, with the rest obtained from reference TRBV18 and TRBJ2-3, is as follows: NAGVMQNPRHLVRRRGQEARLRCSPMKGHSHVYWYRQLPEEGLKFMVYLQKENIIDESGMPKERFSAEFPKEGPSILRIQQVVRGDSAAYFCASSPRRPYTDTQYFGPGTRLTVL.